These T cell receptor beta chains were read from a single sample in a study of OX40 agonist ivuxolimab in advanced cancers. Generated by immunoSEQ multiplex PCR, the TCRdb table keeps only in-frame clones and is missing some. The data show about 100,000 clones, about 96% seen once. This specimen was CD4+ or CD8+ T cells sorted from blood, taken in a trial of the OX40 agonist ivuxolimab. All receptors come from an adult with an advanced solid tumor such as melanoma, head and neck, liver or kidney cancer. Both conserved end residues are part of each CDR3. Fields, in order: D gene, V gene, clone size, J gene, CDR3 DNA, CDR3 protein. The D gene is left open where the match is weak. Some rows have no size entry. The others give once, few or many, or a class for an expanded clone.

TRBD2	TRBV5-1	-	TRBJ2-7	TGCGCCAGCAGCTGGGTCGGGGGGAGCTCCTACGAGCAGTACTTC	CASSWVGGSSYEQYF
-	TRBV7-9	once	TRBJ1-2	TGTGCCAGCAGCTTAGCTGAAGGGCACGGCTACACCTTC	CASSLAEGHGYTF
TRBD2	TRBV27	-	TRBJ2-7	TGTGCCAGCAGTTTCAGCGGGATCACCAACGAGCAGTACTTC	CASSFSGITNEQYF
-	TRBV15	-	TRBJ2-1	TGTGCCACCAGCAGGGGGAAGGAACACTACAATGAGCAGTTCTTC	CATSRGKEHYNEQFF
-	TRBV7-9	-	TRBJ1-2	TGTGCCAGCAGCTTAGGGGATGGCTACACCTTC	CASSLGDGYTF
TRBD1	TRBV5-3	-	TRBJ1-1	TGTGCCAGAAGCCGGGACAGGGTTGTAACTGAAGCTTTCTTT	CARSRDRVVTEAFF
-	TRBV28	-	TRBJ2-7	TGTGCCAGCAGAGTTCCCCAGGGTCCCTACGAGCAGTACTTC	CASRVPQGPYEQYF
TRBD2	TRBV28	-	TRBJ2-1	TGTGCCAGCAGTTTCCCGAGGACTAGCGGAGGTCCCCGTCCGTCCAATGAGCAGTTCTTC	CASSFPRTSGGPRPSNEQFF
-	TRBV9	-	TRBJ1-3	TGTGCCAGCAGCGTAAACCCGGAGGAGGGGTACTCTGGAAACACCATATATTTT	CASSVNPEEGYSGNTIYF
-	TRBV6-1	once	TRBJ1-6	TGTGCCAGCAGCGAAACGGCAGGGTTGTATAATTCACCCCTCCACTTT	CASSETAGLYNSPLHF
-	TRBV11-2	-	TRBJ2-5	TGTGCCAGCAGCCCGCCGCCACAGGGAAGAGAGACCCAGTACTTC	CASSPPPQGRETQYF
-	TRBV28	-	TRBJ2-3	TGTGCCAGCAGTTTACTGGGTAATACGCAGTATTTT	CASSLLGNTQYF
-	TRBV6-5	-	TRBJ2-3	TGTGCCAGCAGGGGAGTGGGGGCCCCCACAGATACGCAGTATTTT	CASRGVGAPTDTQYF
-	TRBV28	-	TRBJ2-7	TGTGCCAGCACGTCCCCGATCTCCTACGAGCAGTACTTC	CASTSPISYEQYF
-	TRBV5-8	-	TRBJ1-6	TGTGCCAGCAGCTTGGGACGTCTGAATTCACCCCTCCACTTT	CASSLGRLNSPLHF
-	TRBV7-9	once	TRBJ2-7	TGTGCCAGCAGCGACGGGACTGATCACTACGAGCAGTACTTC	CASSDGTDHYEQYF
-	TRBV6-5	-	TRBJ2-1	TGTGCCAGCAGTTTCCGGCCGGGGTCCTACAATGAGCAGTTCTTC	CASSFRPGSYNEQFF
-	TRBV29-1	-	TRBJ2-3	TGCAGCGTTGTACCCCCCGGGGACAGCACAGATACGCAGTATTTT	CSVVPPGDSTDTQYF
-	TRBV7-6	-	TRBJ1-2	TGTGCCAGCAGCTTAGCGATCGGGGTCGGGGGATCTAACTATGGCTACACCTTC	CASSLAIGVGGSNYGYTF
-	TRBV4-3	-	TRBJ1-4	TGCGCCAGCAGCCCCTGGGAGGGAAATGAAAAACTGTTTTTT	CASSPWEGNEKLFF
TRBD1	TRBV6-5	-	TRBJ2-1	TGTGCCAGCAGTTTCCGGGACAGGGCGAAGTTCTTC	CASSFRDRAKFF
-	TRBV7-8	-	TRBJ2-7	TGTGCCAGCAGCTTAGAATACCCCGGGGAGCAGTACTTC	CASSLEYPGEQYF
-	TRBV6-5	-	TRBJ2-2	TGTGCCAGCAGTTATTCCCTGAACACCGGGGAGCTGTTTTTT	CASSYSLNTGELFF
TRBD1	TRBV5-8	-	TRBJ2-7	TGTGCCAGCAGCTTGTGGGGACAGGGTTATGGCGAGCAGTACTTC	CASSLWGQGYGEQYF
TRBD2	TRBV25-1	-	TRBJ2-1	TGTGCCAGCACCCCTAGCGGGGGGTTTGGTGAGCAGTTCTTC	CASTPSGGFGEQFF
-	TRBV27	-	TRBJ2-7	TGTGCCAGCAGTTTGCGGGGTGGGGGCGAGCAGTACTTC	CASSLRGGGEQYF
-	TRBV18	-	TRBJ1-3	TGTGCCAGCTCACCACCGAGCGGAAACACCATATATTTT	CASSPPSGNTIYF
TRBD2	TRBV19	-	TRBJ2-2	TGTGCCAGTAGTATAGTTGGCGGGGGTGGAACCGGGGAGCTGTTTTTT	CASSIVGGGGTGELFF
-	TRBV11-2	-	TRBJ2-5	TGTGCCAGCAGCTTAGTTTTAGGGGGGCCCCAAGAGACCCAGTACTTC	CASSLVLGGPQETQYF
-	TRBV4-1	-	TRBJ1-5	TGCGCCAGCAGCCAAGATGTGACAGAAGGACATCAGCCCCAGCATTTT	CASSQDVTEGHQPQHF
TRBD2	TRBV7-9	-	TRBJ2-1	TGTGCCAGCAGCTTAGAGTTCGGGGGGAGCTACAATGAGCAGTTCTTC	CASSLEFGGSYNEQFF
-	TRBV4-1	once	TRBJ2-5	TGCGCCAGCAGCCAAGGGGGTATTCGAGAGACCCAGTACTTC	CASSQGGIRETQYF
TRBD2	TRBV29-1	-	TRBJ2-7	TGCAGCGTCCACGAGGCGAATATAGGGGAGGGGACCTACGAGCAGTACTTC	CSVHEANIGEGTYEQYF
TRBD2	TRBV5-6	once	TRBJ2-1	TGTGCCAGCAGCCTGGACCTAGCGGGAGTTGTGGATGAGCAGTTCTTC	CASSLDLAGVVDEQFF
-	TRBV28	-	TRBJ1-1	TGTGCCAGCAGTTTAAGGAGGGGTGAAGCTTTCTTT	CASSLRRGEAFF
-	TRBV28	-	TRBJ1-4	TGTGCCAGCAGGGGGGGGGCCTCTAATGAAAAACTGTTTTTT	CASRGGASNEKLFF
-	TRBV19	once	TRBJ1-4	TGTGCCAGTAGTGTCTCCGGGACAAAACTGTTTTTT	CASSVSGTKLFF
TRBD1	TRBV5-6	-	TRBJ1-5	TGTGCCAGCAGCTTGGAGGGACAGGGTGGTCAGCCCCAGCATTTT	CASSLEGQGGQPQHF
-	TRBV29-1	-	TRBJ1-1	TGCAGCGCTCCCCCCGGAAACACTGAAGCTTTCTTT	CSAPPGNTEAFF
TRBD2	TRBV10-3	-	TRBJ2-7	TGTGCCATCAGTGAGTCTGAGACTAGCGGGAGCTACGAGCAGTACTTC	CAISESETSGSYEQYF
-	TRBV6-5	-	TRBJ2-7	TGTGCCAGCAGTTACTCTGGGAGCTATGCCGAGCAGTACTTC	CASSYSGSYAEQYF
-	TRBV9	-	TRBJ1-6	TGTGCCAGCAGCCCCGGGTGGGATCTGTCACCCCTCCACTTT	CASSPGWDLSPLHF
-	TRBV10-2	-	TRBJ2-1	TGCGCCAGCAGTGAGCCGGGGACTGAGAACAATGAGCAGTTCTTC	CASSEPGTENNEQFF
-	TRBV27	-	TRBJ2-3	TGTGCCAGCAGTTCCCTAGAGGACTTTAAAGATACGCAGTATTTT	CASSSLEDFKDTQYF
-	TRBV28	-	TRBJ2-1	TGTGCCAGCAGTTTGCCAGGGCCCGGGTCTGAGCAGTTCTTC	CASSLPGPGSEQFF
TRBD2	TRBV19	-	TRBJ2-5	TGTGCCAGTAGTATAGATCTATTGGCGGGAGAAGAGACCCAGTACTTC	CASSIDLLAGEETQYF
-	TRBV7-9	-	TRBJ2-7	TGTGCCAGCAGCTTAAGCAGCGAGCAGTACTTC	CASSLSSEQYF
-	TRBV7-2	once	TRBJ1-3	TGTGCCAGCAGCTTATGGACAGTCTCTGGAAACACCATATATTTT	CASSLWTVSGNTIYF
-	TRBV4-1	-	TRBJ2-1	TGCGCCAGCAGCCAAGAAGGTCTAGAGGTGGGGGCCTTCAATGAGCAGTTCTTC	CASSQEGLEVGAFNEQFF
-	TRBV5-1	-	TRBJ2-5	TGCGCCAGCAGCTTGGCCACAGGATACGAAGAGACCCAGTACTTC	CASSLATGYEETQYF
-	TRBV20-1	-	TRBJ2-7	TGCAGTGCTCGTGGGTCCTACGAGCAGTACTTC	CSARGSYEQYF
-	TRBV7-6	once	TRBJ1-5	TGTGCCAGCAGCTTGGGCTCAGGTCAGCCCCAGCATTTT	CASSLGSGQPQHF
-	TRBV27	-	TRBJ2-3	TGTGCCAGCACCTCTACAGGGTCACCTTTCAGCACAGATACGCAGTATTTT	CASTSTGSPFSTDTQYF
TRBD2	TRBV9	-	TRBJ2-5	TGTGCCAGCAGCGTCATAGCGGGAGAGACCCAGTACTTC	CASSVIAGETQYF
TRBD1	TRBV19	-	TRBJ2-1	TGTGCCACCAGCGCCGGGACAGGAGGGTACAGTGAGCAGTTCTTC	CATSAGTGGYSEQFF
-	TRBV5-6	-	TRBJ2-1	TGTGCCAGCAGCTTGGTGGGGGGCTCCTACAATGAGCAGTTCTTC	CASSLVGGSYNEQFF
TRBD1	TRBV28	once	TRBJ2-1	TGTGCCAGCAGTCCTCCGCGGGACAGGGGGTTCTTC	CASSPPRDRGFF
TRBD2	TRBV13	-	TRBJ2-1	TGTGCCAGCAGCTTAGTCCTAGCGGGAGGTCGAGAGCAGTTCTTC	CASSLVLAGGREQFF
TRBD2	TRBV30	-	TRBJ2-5	TGTGCCTGGAAGGAGAGCGGGGGGCTTCACTGGGAGGAGACCCAGTACTTC	CAWKESGGLHWEETQYF